This T cell receptor beta chain is drawn from a study of control samples from healthy donors and cancer patients. Germline V gives CDR1 SNHLY, CDR2 FYNNEI. The CDR3 extends over 12 amino acids. V shed 4 bases and J shed 7 bases, with 8 bases lying between them. Measured with immunoSEQ multiplex PCR; TCRdb has only the in-frame clones, and not every one. The table records about 92,000 clones, approximately 82% of them present only once. Material for sequencing was blood. This sequence joins TRBV2 and TRBJ2-4, with D possibly being TRBD2 (5 bases). This sequence was found in a woman aged 55-70 years in good health. The CDR3 sequence is CASSGTGNIQYF. CDR3 in DNA: TGTGCCAGCAGTGGAACGGGGAACATTCAGTACTTC.